This entry lists 2 T cell receptor beta chains sequenced from one sample in a study of shared clonotypes between healthy human individuals. TCRdb's table, derived via immunoSEQ multiplex PCR, lists solely in-frame clones and lacks some. The sample comprises roughly 2,300,000 clones, less than 95% of which are singletons, and approximately 0.4% rests with the top ten. The source material was naive CD4+ T cells from PBMCs. Subset here: CD45RA+ positively selected. These receptor sequences come from a young man in good health. Some clones in this sample may be carry-over from other donors' samples.

The J gene is TRBJ1-2, the V gene TRBV18; TRBD1 aligns across 11 bases. The CDR3 is made up of 15 amino acids. Germline V gene lookup returns CDR1 KGHSH and CDR2 LQKENI. J lost 6 bases, V lost 3 bases, and 6 bases had no gene match. CDR3 in amino acids: CASSPGTGGLNGYTF. CDR3 coding DNA: TGTGCCAGCTCACCCGGGACAGGGGGACTCAATGGCTACACCTTC.

Regarding this clone: Other DNA sequences in this sample translate to the same CDR3. The chain carries TRBV14 and TRBJ2-1; possible D gene TRBD2, 5 bases. Between the trimmed V and J ends, which lost 4 bases and 4 bases, there was a span of 8 bases. This CDR3 has 13 amino acids. The germline gives CDR1 SGHDN, CDR2 FVKESK. The chain's CDR3 is CASSPGVYNEQFF. The CDR3 region has the DNA TGTGCCAGCAGCCCCGGGGTTTACAATGAGCAGTTCTTC.